This is a list of T cell receptor beta chains from one sample in a study of control samples from healthy donors and cancer patients. This table comes from immunoSEQ multiplex PCR, and its TCRdb copy is limited to in-frame clones, with some not included. Here the sample spans 350,000 to 450,000 clones, 75% to 95% being singletons. Sample: PBMCs. Receptor source: a man in his forties or fifties with head and neck cancer. CDR3s include the opening cysteine and the closing phenylalanine or tryptophan. The D gene is left open where the match is weak. Not all rows give a size; the values are once, few, many and, for expanded clones, a class.

d_gene | abundance | j_gene | v_gene | CDR3nt | CDR3aa
. | . | TRBJ1-1 | TRBV12-3/TRBV12-4 | TGTGCCAGCAGTTACTCTGGAGTTGAAGCTTTCTTT | CASSYSGVEAFF
. | . | TRBJ2-3 | TRBV5-1 | TGCGCCAGCAGCTTGTCGGAGCCGACAGATACGCAGTATTTT | CASSLSEPTDTQYF
TRBD1 | . | TRBJ1-2 | TRBV6-5 | TGTGCCAGCAGCCGGACAGGGGAAATGAACTATGGCTACACCTTC | CASSRTGEMNYGYTF
. | few | TRBJ2-2 | TRBV9 | TGTGCCAGACAAGGGCCGGGGAGCGGGGAGCTGTTTTTT | CARQGPGSGELFF
TRBD1 | . | TRBJ1-2 | TRBV2 | TGTGCCAGCATCTCAGGGGGAGAAGGCTACACCTTC | CASISGGEGYTF
TRBD1 | once | TRBJ2-7 | TRBV3-1/TRBV3-2 | TGTGCCAGCAGTTCGGGACAGGGAGTGATCTACGAGCAGTACTTC | CASSSGQGVIYEQYF
. | . | TRBJ2-7 | TRBV25-1 | TGTGCCAGCAGTGACAGACAGAGGATCTACGAGCAGTACTTC | CASSDRQRIYEQYF
. | few | TRBJ1-1 | TRBV5-6 | TGTGCCAGCAGCCTGGGGGTTATGTCGACTGAAGCTTTCTTT | CASSLGVMSTEAFF
TRBD1 | . | TRBJ1-4 | TRBV4-1 | TGCGCCAGCAGCCAGCTACAGGGACAGGGCCCTGAAAAACTGTTTTTT | CASSQLQGQGPEKLFF
. | few | TRBJ1-4 | TRBV7-6 | TGTGCCAGCAGCCTAGCGGTCTACCGGGAGGATGAAAAACTGTTTTTT | CASSLAVYREDEKLFF
. | . | TRBJ1-6 | TRBV5-1 | TGCGCCAGCAGCAAACTACAGGGTTTCATAAACAGCTCCTATAATTCACCCCTCCACTTT | CASSKLQGFINSSYNSPLHF
. | . | TRBJ2-7 | TRBV28 | TGTGCCAGCAGTCCCTTCACGGGGCTAGGAAACGAGCAGTACTTC | CASSPFTGLGNEQYF
. | . | TRBJ2-3 | TRBV19 | TGTGCCAGTAAGAAGCACGGCACAGATACGCAGTATTTT | CASKKHGTDTQYF
. | . | TRBJ1-6 | TRBV19 | TGTGCCAGCAATCCGTTCCTCAATTCACCCCTCCACTTT | CASNPFLNSPLHF
. | . | TRBJ1-4 | TRBV9 | TGTGCCAGCAGCCCAAAAGATGAAAAACTGTTTTTT | CASSPKDEKLFF
. | . | TRBJ1-6 | TRBV6-1 | TGTGCCAGCAGTGAAGTAAGGGATTCACCCCTCCACTTT | CASSEVRDSPLHF
. | once | TRBJ2-7 | TRBV5-6 | TGTGCCAGCAGCTTGGTCAGGGCCTACGAGCAGTACTTC | CASSLVRAYEQYF
TRBD1 | . | TRBJ1-4 | TRBV5-6 | TGTGCCAGCAGCTTGGGGACAGGGAGTAATGAAAAACTGTTTTTT | CASSLGTGSNEKLFF
. | once | TRBJ1-2 | TRBV6-5 | TGTGCCAGCAGTTACCGGGGGTTTTCGGGGGGCTACACCTTC | CASSYRGFSGGYTF
TRBD1 | . | TRBJ2-7 | TRBV4-2 | TGTGCCAGCAGCCAAACCGGAGGACAGGGCATGACCTACGAGCAGTACTTC | CASSQTGGQGMTYEQYF
. | . | TRBJ1-5 | TRBV7-2 | TGTGCCAGCAGCTTAAGGAGCAATCAGCCCCAGCATTTT | CASSLRSNQPQHF
TRBD1 | once | TRBJ2-1 | TRBV5-1 | TGCGCCAGCAGCTTGGGGGGACAGTCGGCCTACAATGAGCAGTTCTTC | CASSLGGQSAYNEQFF
TRBD2 | . | TRBJ2-2 | TRBV6-2/TRBV6-3 | TGTGCCAGCAGCGCCCGGGGGGTAGACACCGGGGAGCTGTTTTTT | CASSARGVDTGELFF
. | few | TRBJ2-1 | TRBV11-3 | TGTGCCAGCAGCTTCGTAGGGGGTGACAATGAGCAGTTCTTC | CASSFVGGDNEQFF
. | . | TRBJ2-7 | TRBV9 | TGTGCCAGCAGCGAGGGCTACGAGCAGTACTTC | CASSEGYEQYF
. | . | TRBJ1-1 | TRBV19 | TGTGCCAGTAGTATTTGGGGGGAGGGCACTGAAGCTTTCTTT | CASSIWGEGTEAFF
TRBD2 | many | TRBJ2-7 | TRBV5-1 | TGCGCCAGCAGCTTAGGGGCCGGACTAGCGGGCGCCAGGGAGTACTTC | CASSLGAGLAGAREYF
. | . | TRBJ2-3 | TRBV9 | TGTGCCAGCAGCGTCATAGGGGCTAGCACAGATACGCAGTATTTT | CASSVIGASTDTQYF
. | . | TRBJ2-1 | TRBV9 | TGTGCCAGCAGCGTAGTTAGCTCCTACAATGAGCAGTTCTTC | CASSVVSSYNEQFF
TRBD1 | . | TRBJ1-1 | TRBV11-2 | TGTGCCAGCAGCCCAGGACAGGGGGGGACCACTGAAGCTTTCTTT | CASSPGQGGTTEAFF
. | once | TRBJ1-5 | TRBV28 | TGTGCCAGCAGTCAATCGGGGGGAAGCAATCAGCCCCAGCATTTT | CASSQSGGSNQPQHF
. | . | TRBJ1-5 | TRBV19 | TGTGCCAGTAGTATCCCTGACGGATTTAGCAATCAGCCCCAGCATTTT | CASSIPDGFSNQPQHF
. | few | TRBJ2-7 | TRBV4-1 | TGCGCCAGCAGCCAAGCTAGGCCAGGGCAAGCCTACGAGCAGTACTTC | CASSQARPGQAYEQYF
. | . | TRBJ2-5 | TRBV5-1 | TGCGCCAGCAGCTTGTGGGTCGGGAGTCAAGAGACCCAGTACTTC | CASSLWVGSQETQYF
. | . | TRBJ2-7 | TRBV5-1 | TGCGCCAGCAGCTTGGGAACCCGCATGGGGGAGCAGTACTTC | CASSLGTRMGEQYF
. | . | TRBJ1-1 | TRBV6-2/TRBV6-3 | TGTGCCAGCAGTTACCGCCAGGGGTTGACTGAAGCTTTCTTT | CASSYRQGLTEAFF
. | . | TRBJ2-3 | TRBV5-1 | TGCGCCAGCAGCTTGGGGCAGTTAAGCACAGATACGCAGTATTTT | CASSLGQLSTDTQYF
. | . | TRBJ1-5 | TRBV10-3 | TGTGCCATCAAGCCAGACCATTCCAATCAGCCCCAGCATTTT | CAIKPDHSNQPQHF
. | . | TRBJ1-6 | TRBV28 | TGTGCCAGCAGTCCCGTTGTACGGAATTCACCCCTCCACTTT | CASSPVVRNSPLHF
TRBD1 | . | TRBJ2-1 | TRBV4-2 | TGTGCCAGCAGCCAAGTGACAGGGGGGAATGAGCAGTTCTTC | CASSQVTGGNEQFF
. | . | TRBJ1-1 | TRBV29-1 | TGCAGCGTTGTCGGGGGGCAGAACACTGAAGCTTTCTTT | CSVVGGQNTEAFF
. | . | TRBJ1-5 | TRBV27 | TGTGCCAGCAGTTTATTCGGCAATCAGCCCCAGCATTTT | CASSLFGNQPQHF
. | . | TRBJ1-5 | TRBV27 | TGTGCCAGCAGTTTATATGGGGAACGTTCTCAGCCCCAGCATTTT | CASSLYGERSQPQHF
TRBD1 | . | TRBJ2-7 | TRBV28 | TGTGCCAGCGGCCGGACAGGGGCCTACGAGCAGTACTTC | CASGRTGAYEQYF
TRBD2 | . | TRBJ2-5 | TRBV7-7 | TGTGCTAGCAGCCCAACTCGTCGGGTGGTAGCGGGGGCCCTGGAGACCCAGTACTTC | CASSPTRRVVAGALETQYF
. | . | TRBJ1-2 | TRBV5-4 | TGTGCCAGCAGCCAACAGGGTAACTATGGCTACACCTTC | CASSQQGNYGYTF
. | . | TRBJ2-1 | TRBV5-4 | TGTGCCAGCAGCCCACCGGGACCTCTCGCCGATGAGCAGTTCTTC | CASSPPGPLADEQFF
. | . | TRBJ2-3 | TRBV19 | TGTGCCAGTAGGGGGATGGATTGGAGAGATACGCAGTATTTT | CASRGMDWRDTQYF
. | once | TRBJ1-1 | TRBV19 | TGTGCCAGTAGTACCGCGGGCTCCTTGGGGACTGAAGCTTTCTTT | CASSTAGSLGTEAFF